This record covers a single T cell receptor beta chain. Its antigen is still unknown. The method was immunoSEQ multiplex PCR; TCRdb's version includes in-frame clones alone and lacks a portion of them. The table records more than 15,000 clones, 80% to 90% of them present only once. The sample is drawn from a study of OX40 agonist ivuxolimab in advanced cancers. Study details: Melanoma, hepatocellular carcinoma, head and neck or renal cell cancer occurred in dose-escalation patients.

Germline-derived CDR1 and CDR2 are MNHNS and SASEGT. V lost 7 bases to trimming and J lost 6 bases; unmatched junction nucleotides: 8. The CDR3 spans 15 residues. Study-wide results and limits: At 0.1 to 3.0 mg/kg and by week 6, clonal expansion occurred in CD4+ and CD8+ blood T cells.

Patients were excluded for autoimmune disease history or systemic immunosuppression. The receptor comes from an adult with an advanced solid tumor such as melanoma, head and neck, liver or kidney cancer. The chain is built from TRBV6-1 and TRBJ2-2, with TRBD1 matching 10 bases. Sample: CD4+ or CD8+ T cells sorted from blood, taken in a trial of the OX40 agonist ivuxolimab. CDR3: CASMRGTGVAGELFF. CDR3 nucleotide sequence: TGTGCCAGCATGAGAGGGACAGGGGTCGCCGGGGAGCTGTTTTTT.